What follows is one T cell receptor beta chain and its context. These data originate in a study of blood T cell repertoires in COVID-19. Only in-frame clones appear in the TCRdb table, and some are missing; sequencing was by immunoSEQ multiplex PCR. The data hold around 300,000 clones, with 90% observed a single time. Clinical history reported by participants formed the basis on which cohorts were assigned. The CDR3 spans 14 residues. J lost 4 bases, V lost 5 bases, and 8 bases had no gene match. Germline V CDR1 and CDR2: PRHDT, FYEKMQ (reference sequence). The TCR comes from a woman aged 25-40 years who had recovered from COVID-19. Specimen: PBMCs or T cells enriched from blood (not recorded which). The chain is built from TRBV13 and TRBJ2-7; TRBD1 matches at 7 bases. The DNA for the CDR3 is TGTGCCAGCAGCATCAAGACAGGGCTATACGAGCAGTACTTC. This sequence encodes CASSIKTGLYEQYF.